This record covers a single T cell receptor (beta chain). Its antigen remains unidentified. These data are taken from a study of blood T cells in healthy people across ages. The study's findings and limits: Estimated diversity across one million T cells was deemed an underestimate. In older individuals, TCR beta diversity per million T cells was lower, falling roughly linearly with age.

They isolated at least 6 million PBMCs from each sample. This CDR3 is 16 amino acids long. V dropped 4 bases and J dropped 0 bases, with 16 bases sitting between them. Germline lookup yields CDR1 LGHDT and CDR2 YNNKEL (reference sequence). Combining a sample-barcoded 5' primer with a J-beta primer mix, a second PCR ran for roughly 6 to 11 cycles. A tag from a template-switch adaptor with 12 random nucleotides marked each cDNA molecule. TCRdb independently ran MiXCR on the 5' RACE reads; one entry per CDR3 protein. The profile shows hundreds of thousands of distinct CDR3 sequences, more than 20% of them singletons.

Material for sequencing was blood. This TCR was recovered from a man in his 70s in good health. The J gene is TRBJ2-7, the V gene TRBV3-1; a possible D gene is TRBD2 (5 bases). The CDR3 DNA sequence: TGTGCCAGCAGCCCCCTACGACGGGGTGGCTCCTACGAGCAGTACTTC. It codes for CASSPLRRGGSYEQYF.